These 11 T cell receptor beta chains originate from one sample sequenced in a study of T cell repertoires in cytomegalovirus infection. TCRdb itself ran the reads through MiXCR, one entry per CDR3 protein. This table holds 25,000 to 35,000 distinct CDR3 sequences, 15% to 20% found once. These TCRs are of unknown antigen specificity. The specimen was CD8+ T cells from cultured PBMCs, collected from culture after CMV antigen stimulation. The receptors originated from a human donor in good health (CMV status not recorded). Some clones in this sample may be carry-over from other donors' samples.

This clonotype was recorded a few times. The gene calls are TRBV6-6 and TRBJ2-3, with 10 bases aligning to TRBD2. CDR3 length: 16 residues. The J segment lost 4 bases and the V segment lost 6 bases, leaving 10 bases of the junction unmatched. The germline gives CDR1 MNHNY, CDR2 SVGAGI (reference sequence). CDR3 sequence: CASRTSPGTSADTQYF. CDR3 sequence (DNA): TGTGCCAGCAGAACTTCCCCCGGGACTAGCGCAGATACGCAGTATTTT.

This chain uses TRBV11-3 with TRBJ2-2; 8 nucleotides align to TRBD1. CDR3 length: 15 residues. Trimming at V came to 5 bases and at J to 7 bases, leaving 9 bases not matched to a gene. Germline CDR1 is SGHNT and CDR2 is YENEEA. CDR3 in amino acids: CASSPGTGPGGELFF. CDR3 coding DNA: TGTGCCAGCAGCCCCGGGACAGGTCCCGGCGGGGAGCTGTTTTTT.

The rearrangement links TRBV9 to TRBJ1-1; possibly TRBD1 for D (6 bases). The germline V gene has CDR1 SGDLS and CDR2 YYNGEE. V was clipped by 0 bases and J by 4 bases, with 10 bases between them. This CDR3 region has 14 residues. In DNA, the CDR3 is TGTGCCAGCAGCGTAGGAGGGGGGAGCACTGAAGCTTTCTTT. Protein product: CASSVGGGSTEAFF.

V and J are TRBV4-1 and TRBJ2-5; 7 bases align to TRBD1. Per the germline V gene, CDR1 is MGHRA and CDR2 is YSYEKL. There are 15 residues in the CDR3. Unmatched junction bases numbered 7, after V lost 4 bases and J lost 2 bases. Written as DNA, the CDR3 is TGCGCCAGCAGCCCGGACAGGAGATTACAAGAGACCCAGTACTTC. Translation gives CASSPDRRLQETQYF.

This chain connects TRBV27 to TRBJ2-3; D may be TRBD2 (6 bases). The germline V and J ends were trimmed by 7 bases and 3 bases, with 17 bases remaining between them. The CDR3 is 15 residues long. Germline loops: CDR1 MNHEY, CDR2 SMNVEV (reference sequence). The CDR3 loop is CASTLVKGRTDTQYF. CDR3 nucleotides: TGTGCCAGCACCCTTGTTAAGGGGAGGACAGATACGCAGTATTTT.

In its sample, this clonotype was seen a few times. CDR3 sequence: CASSLSNRGTDTQYF. In DNA, the CDR3 is TGTGCCAGCAGCTTATCAAACAGGGGCACAGATACGCAGTATTTT. This chain uses TRBV11-2 with TRBJ2-3; TRBD1 is a possible D gene (6 bases). The CDR3 runs to 15 residues. Germline-derived CDR1 and CDR2 are SGHAT and FQNNGV. Trimming left V 2 bases short and J 1 base short, with 10 bases between. Supplemented by reference TRBV11-2 and TRBJ2-3, the full variable domain reads EAGVAQSPRYKIIEKRQSVAFWCNPISGHATLYWYQQILGQGPKLLIQFQNNGVVDDSQLPKDRFSAERLKGVDSTLKIQPAKLEDSAVYLCASSLSNRGTDTQYFGPGTRLTVL.

This clonotype was detected ten times or more. The rearrangement joins TRBV7-7 to TRBJ1-6; 8 nucleotides agree with TRBD1. CDR1 and CDR2 (germline): SSHAT, FNYEAQ (reference sequence). The length of the CDR3 is 17 residues. Trimming at V came to 5 bases and at J to 10 bases, leaving 16 bases not matched to a gene. CDR3 coding DNA: TGTGCCAGCAGCCGTACCGGGACAGGCGCCGCCGAATCACCCCTCCACTTT. This gives the protein CASSRTGTGAAESPLHF.

This clonotype was seen a handful of times. The V call is TRBV7-8, the J call TRBJ1-2; 7 nucleotides agree with TRBD1. The CDR3 length is 15 residues. The germline V gene has CDR1 SGHVS and CDR2 FQNEAQ. The trim removed 1 base at V and 5 bases at J, leaving 7 bases unmatched. Here the CDR3 reads CASSLDLGQYYGYTF. DNA of the CDR3: TGTGCCAGCAGCTTAGATCTGGGACAGTATTATGGCTACACCTTC.

The chain employs TRBV20-1 and TRBJ2-3; 9 bases fit TRBD1. The junction had 5 bases not matched to a gene; V was cut back by 3 bases and J by 1 base. Germline values: CDR1 DFQATT, CDR2 SNEGSKA (reference sequence). The CDR3 covers 15 residues. Here the CDR3 reads CSASSTGGGTDTQYF. DNA of the CDR3: TGCAGTGCTAGCTCGACAGGGGGAGGCACAGATACGCAGTATTTT.

This clonotype appeared a few times. V and J are TRBV11-2 and TRBJ2-1, with D perhaps matching TRBD2 (6 bases). V was trimmed by 3 bases and J by 4 bases, leaving 10 bases between them. The CDR3 sequence is 14 residues long. In germline, CDR1 is SGHAT, CDR2 FQNNGV. CDR3 sequence: CASSLGGMYNEQFF. CDR3 sequence (DNA): TGTGCCAGCAGCTTGGGCGGGATGTACAATGAGCAGTTCTTC.

This clonotype appeared a few times. The CDR3 DNA sequence: TGTGCCAGCTATAATGGACTCACAGATACGCAGTATTTT. Its protein product is CASYNGLTDTQYF. The rearrangement uses TRBV28 and TRBJ2-3; possible D gene TRBD2, 5 bases. CDR3 length equals 13 residues. V was pared by 8 bases and J by 2 bases, with 11 bases between. Germline CDR1 is MDHEN and CDR2 is SYDVKM.